Presented here are 10 T cell receptor beta chains from one specimen sequenced in a study of cytotoxic CD8 clonotypes in ibrutinib-treated CLL. Clones were read by immunoSEQ multiplex PCR, and TCRdb kept only the in-frame ones, dropping some. The sample holds fewer than 400,000 clones; about 61% are singletons and the top ten take around 6.5%. Sequenced here: PBMCs, sampled after 36 months of ibrutinib treatment. These receptor sequences come from a human donor with chronic lymphocytic leukemia.

The chain recombines TRBV6-5 with TRBJ1-2; TRBD1 matches 7 bases. V lost 2 bases, J lost 6 bases, and 6 bases stayed unmatched. Germline CDR1 and CDR2: MNHEY and SVGAGI. The CDR3 runs to 14 residues. This CDR3 reads CASSYVGGSDGYTF. In nucleotides, the CDR3 is TGTGCCAGCAGTTACGTAGGGGGCTCGGATGGCTACACCTTC.

This sequence joins TRBV18 and TRBJ2-3; TRBD1 agrees at 12 bases. Germline V gene data show CDR1 as KGHSH and CDR2 as LQKENI. The CDR3 consists of 15 residues. V lost 0 bases, J lost 8 bases, and 3 bases stayed unmatched. CDR3: CASSPPGQGARTQYF. CDR3 nucleotide sequence: TGTGCCAGCTCACCACCGGGACAGGGGGCGCGTACGCAGTATTTT.

Here the CDR3 DNA reads TGTGCCAGCAGCCGAATGACAGGGGAAGCTTTCTTT. Protein product: CASSRMTGEAFF. The rearrangement links TRBV7-8 to TRBJ1-1, with 7 bases lining up with TRBD1. V gave up 5 bases and J gave up 8 bases; unmatched junction bases: 5. Germline CDR1 and CDR2: SGHVS and FQNEAQ. The CDR3 runs 12 residues. The whole variable domain, filled in from reference TRBV7-8 and TRBJ1-1, reads GAGVSQSPRYKVAKRGQDVALRCDPISGHVSLFWYQQALGQGPEFLTYFQNEAQLDKSGLPSDRFFAERPEGSVSTLKIQRTQQEDSAVYLCASSRMTGEAFFGQGTRLTVV.

This chain links TRBV6-1 with TRBJ1-2, with D unresolved. The CDR3 loop spans 12 amino acids. The germline gives CDR1 MNHNS, CDR2 SASEGT. V was clipped by 0 bases and J by 7 bases, with 6 bases between them. The CDR3 loop is CASSEAWGGYTF. The CDR3 region has the DNA TGTGCCAGCAGTGAAGCCTGGGGTGGCTACACCTTC.

This chain joins TRBV6-1 and TRBJ1-5, with a weak D call TRBD1 (6 bases). V dropped 2 bases and J dropped 2 bases, with 19 bases sitting between them. CDR1 and CDR2 from the germline V gene are MNHNS and SASEGT. The CDR3 is 18 residues long. CDR3 nucleotides: TGTGCCAGCAGTGAATTTGCGTTGGTCGCAGGGGGCAATCAGCCCCAGCATTTT. This sequence encodes CASSEFALVAGGNQPQHF.

This clone was seen a handful of times. The chain carries TRBV5-1 and TRBJ2-7; D tentatively fits TRBD1 or TRBD2 (5 bases each). The CDR3 length is 15 residues. Germline V gene lookup returns CDR1 SGHRS and CDR2 YFSETQ. V lost 7 bases, J lost 4 bases, and 21 bases lay in between. DNA of the CDR3: TGCGCCAGCGGGAACCGGGACGGGAAGGGGTACGAGCAGTACTTC. Translation gives CASGNRDGKGYEQYF.

As to this clone: Germline is not matched at one junction end, which may reflect a read error. This sample also contains other DNA sequences that code for the same CDR3. The J gene is TRBJ1-2, the V gene TRBV9, with TRBD1 matching over 7 bases. The CDR3 runs 15 residues. Germline V gene sequence: CDR1 SGDLS, CDR2 YYNGEE. CDR3 nucleotide sequence: TGCGCCAGCAGCGAGCCGACAGGGTTGAACTATGGCTACACCTTC. Amino acids: CASSEPTGLNYGYTF.

This chain uses TRBV5-8 with TRBJ2-3, with D possibly being TRBD1 (6 bases). Germline lookup yields CDR1 SGHTS and CDR2 YDEGEE. Trimming removed 2 bases at V and 1 base at J, with 11 bases between. CDR3 size: 15 residues. CDR3 coding DNA: TGTGCCAGCAGCTTATCTCGACAGGGCACAGATACGCAGTATTTT. It specifies CASSLSRQGTDTQYF.

This clone was observed a single time. The gene calls are TRBV19 and TRBJ1-6; D is undetermined. V lost 6 bases and J lost 4, with 10 bases in between. The germline gives CDR1 LNHDA, CDR2 SQIVND (reference sequence). The CDR3 consists of 14 residues. Here the CDR3 reads CASSYDPYNSPLHF. The CDR3 coding sequence is TGTGCCAGTAGCTATGACCCATATAATTCACCCCTCCACTTT.

This clone has just a few counts. The rearrangement joins TRBV15 to TRBJ1-5; D remains unclear. The length of the CDR3 is 14 residues. Per the germline V gene, CDR1 is LNHNV and CDR2 is YYDKDF (reference sequence). V lost 1 base to trimming and J lost 9 bases, with 13 bases between them. In DNA, the CDR3 is TGTGCCACCAGCAGAGCGAACCTCATAAGGCCCCAGCATTTT. It codes for CATSRANLIRPQHF. Filled out from reference TRBV15 and TRBJ1-5, the complete variable domain reads DAMVIQNPRYQVTQFGKPVTLSCSQTLNHNVMYWYQQKSSQAPKLLFHYYDKDFNNEADTPDNFQSRRPNTSFCFLDIRSPGLGDTAMYLCATSRANLIRPQHFGDGTRLSIL.